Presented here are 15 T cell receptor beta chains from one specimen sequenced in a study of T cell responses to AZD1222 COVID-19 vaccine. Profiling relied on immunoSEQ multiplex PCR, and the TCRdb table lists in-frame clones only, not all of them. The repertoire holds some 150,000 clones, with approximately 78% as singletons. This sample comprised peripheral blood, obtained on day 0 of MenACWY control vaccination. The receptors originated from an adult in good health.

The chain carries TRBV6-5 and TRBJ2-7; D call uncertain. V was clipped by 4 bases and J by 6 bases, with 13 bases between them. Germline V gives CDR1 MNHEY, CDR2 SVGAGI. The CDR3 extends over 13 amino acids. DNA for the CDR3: TGTGCCAGCAGTTTACCGGACGGTCGCGAGCAGTACGTC. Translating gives CASSLPDGREQYV.

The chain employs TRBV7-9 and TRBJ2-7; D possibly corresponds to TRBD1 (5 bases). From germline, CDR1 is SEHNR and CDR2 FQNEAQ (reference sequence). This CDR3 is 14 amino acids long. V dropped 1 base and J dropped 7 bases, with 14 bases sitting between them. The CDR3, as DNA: TGTGCCAGCAGCTTAGATGGGGCCTTAAGGGAGCAGTACGTC. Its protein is CASSLDGALREQYV.

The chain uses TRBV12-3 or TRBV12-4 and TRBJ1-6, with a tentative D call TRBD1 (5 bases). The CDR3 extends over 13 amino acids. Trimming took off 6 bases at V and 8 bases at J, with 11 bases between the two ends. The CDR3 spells CASRRQNDSPLHF. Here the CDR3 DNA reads TGTGCCAGCAGACGACAGAATGATTCACCCCTCCACTTT.

The CDR3 nucleotides read TGTGCCAGCAGCTCCTCACCTAGAGGACAGGGGCTCCGGGAGCAGTTCTTC. Its translation: CASSSSPRGQGLREQFF. This rearrangement joins TRBV7-9 to TRBJ2-1; 9 nucleotides line up with TRBD1. The CDR3 is 17 residues long. The J segment lost 10 bases and the V segment lost 4 bases, leaving 17 bases of the junction unmatched. The V gene's germline CDR1 is SEHNR and CDR2 FQNEAQ (reference sequence). Together with reference TRBV7-9 and TRBJ2-1, the CDR3 gives the full variable domain: DTGVSQNPRHKITKRGQNVTFRCDPISEHNRLYWYRQTLGQGPEFLTYFQNEAQLEKSRLLSDRFSAERPKGSFSTLEIQRTEQGDSAMYLCASSSSPRGQGLREQFFGPGTRLTVL.

The CDR3 loop reads CASSILIHSGNTIYF. The DNA for the CDR3 is TGTGCCAGTAGTATTTTAATCCACTCTGGAAACACCATATATTTT. The V and J genes are TRBV19 and TRBJ1-3; D is unresolved. CDR1 LNHDA and CDR2 SQIVND come from the germline V gene (reference sequence). The CDR3 loop spans 15 amino acids. Deletions cut 3 bases from V and 0 bases from J, with 9 bases between.

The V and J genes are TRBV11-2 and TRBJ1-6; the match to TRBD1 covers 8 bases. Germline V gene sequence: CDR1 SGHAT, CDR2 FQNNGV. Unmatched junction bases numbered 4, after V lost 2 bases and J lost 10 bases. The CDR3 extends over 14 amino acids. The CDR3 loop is CASSLRTGTSPLHF. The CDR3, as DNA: TGTGCCAGCAGCTTACGGACAGGGACCTCACCCCTCCACTTT. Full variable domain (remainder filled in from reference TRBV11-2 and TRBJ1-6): EAGVAQSPRYKIIEKRQSVAFWCNPISGHATLYWYQQILGQGPKLLIQFQNNGVVDDSQLPKDRFSAERLKGVDSTLKIQPAKLEDSAVYLCASSLRTGTSPLHFGNGTRLTVT.

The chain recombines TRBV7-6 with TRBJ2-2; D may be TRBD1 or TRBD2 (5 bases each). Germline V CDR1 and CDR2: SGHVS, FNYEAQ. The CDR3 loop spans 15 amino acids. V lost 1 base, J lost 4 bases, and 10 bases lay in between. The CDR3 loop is CASSLGGTFTGELFF. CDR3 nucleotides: TGTGCCAGCAGCTTAGGTGGGACCTTCACCGGGGAGCTGTTTTTT.

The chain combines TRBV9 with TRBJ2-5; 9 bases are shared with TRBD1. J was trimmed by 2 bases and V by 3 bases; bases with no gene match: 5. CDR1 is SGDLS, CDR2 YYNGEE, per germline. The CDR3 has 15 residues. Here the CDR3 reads CASSAGQGLQETQYF. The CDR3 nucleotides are TGTGCCAGCAGCGCCGGACAGGGGCTTCAAGAGACCCAGTACTTC.

DNA for the CDR3: TGTGCCAGCTCACCTTCCGGGACAGGAGTTTTCTCTGGAAACACCATATATTTT. Protein sequence: CASSPSGTGVFSGNTIYF. The rearrangement links TRBV18 to TRBJ1-3, with 8 nucleotides matching TRBD1. This CDR3 is 18 amino acids long. The ends lost 3 bases at V and 0 bases at J; junction bases unmatched: 10. Germline V gene sequence: CDR1 KGHSH, CDR2 LQKENI.

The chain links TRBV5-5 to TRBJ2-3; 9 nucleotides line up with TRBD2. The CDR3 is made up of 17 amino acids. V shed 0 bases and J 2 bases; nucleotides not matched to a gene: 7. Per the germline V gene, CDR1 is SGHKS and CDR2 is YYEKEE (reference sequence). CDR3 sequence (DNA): TGTGCCAGCAGCTTGGAACAGCGGGGGGCCCCCACAGATACGCAGTATTTT. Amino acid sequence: CASSLEQRGAPTDTQYF.

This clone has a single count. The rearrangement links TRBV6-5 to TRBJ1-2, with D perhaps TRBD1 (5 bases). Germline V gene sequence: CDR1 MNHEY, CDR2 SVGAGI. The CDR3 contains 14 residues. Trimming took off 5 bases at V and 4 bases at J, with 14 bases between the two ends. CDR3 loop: CASSIDSFAYGYTF. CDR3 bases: TGTGCCAGCAGTATCGACAGCTTTGCCTATGGCTACACCTTC.

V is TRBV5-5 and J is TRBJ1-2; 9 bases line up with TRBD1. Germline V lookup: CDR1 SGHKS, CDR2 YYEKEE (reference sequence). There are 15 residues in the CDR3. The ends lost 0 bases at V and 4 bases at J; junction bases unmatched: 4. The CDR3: CASSLGTGDLYGYTF. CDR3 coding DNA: TGTGCCAGCAGCTTGGGGACAGGGGACCTCTATGGCTACACCTTC.

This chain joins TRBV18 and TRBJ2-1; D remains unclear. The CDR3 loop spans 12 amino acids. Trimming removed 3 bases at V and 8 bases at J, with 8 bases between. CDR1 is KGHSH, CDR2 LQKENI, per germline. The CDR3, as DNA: TGTGCCAGCTCACCCCCGGGCTATGAGCAGTTCTTC. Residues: CASSPPGYEQFF.

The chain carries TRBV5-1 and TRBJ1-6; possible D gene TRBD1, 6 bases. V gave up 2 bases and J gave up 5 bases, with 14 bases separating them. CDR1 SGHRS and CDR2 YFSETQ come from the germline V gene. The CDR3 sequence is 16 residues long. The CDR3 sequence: CASSLRSQGNNSPLHF. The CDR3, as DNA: TGCGCCAGCAGCTTAAGGAGCCAGGGGAATAATTCACCCCTCCACTTT.

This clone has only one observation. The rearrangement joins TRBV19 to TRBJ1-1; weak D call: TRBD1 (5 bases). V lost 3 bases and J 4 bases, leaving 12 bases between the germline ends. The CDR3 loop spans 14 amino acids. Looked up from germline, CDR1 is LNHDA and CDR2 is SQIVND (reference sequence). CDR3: CASSMNQGPTEAFF. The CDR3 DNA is TGTGCCAGTAGTATGAACCAGGGCCCCACTGAAGCTTTCTTT. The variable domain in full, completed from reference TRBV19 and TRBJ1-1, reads DGGITQSPKYLFRKEGQNVTLSCEQNLNHDAMYWYRQDPGQGLRLIYYSQIVNDFQKGDIAEGYSVSREKKESFPLTVTSAQKNPTAFYLCASSMNQGPTEAFFGQGTRLTVV.